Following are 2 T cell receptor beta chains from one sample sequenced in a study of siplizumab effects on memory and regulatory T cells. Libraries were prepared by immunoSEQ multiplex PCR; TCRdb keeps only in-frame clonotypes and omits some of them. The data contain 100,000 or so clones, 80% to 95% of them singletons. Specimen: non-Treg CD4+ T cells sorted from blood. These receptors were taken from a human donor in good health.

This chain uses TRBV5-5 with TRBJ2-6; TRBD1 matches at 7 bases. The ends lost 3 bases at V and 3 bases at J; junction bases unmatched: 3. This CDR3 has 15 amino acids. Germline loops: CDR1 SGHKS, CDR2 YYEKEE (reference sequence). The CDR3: CASSSTGNGANVLTF. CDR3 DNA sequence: TGTGCCAGCAGCTCGACAGGGAATGGGGCCAACGTCCTGACTTTC.

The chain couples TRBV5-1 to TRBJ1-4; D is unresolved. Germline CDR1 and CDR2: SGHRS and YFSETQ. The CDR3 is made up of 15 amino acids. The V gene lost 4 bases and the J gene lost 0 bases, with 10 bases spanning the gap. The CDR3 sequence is CASSANPTTNEKLFF. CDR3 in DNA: TGCGCCAGCAGCGCGAACCCTACAACTAATGAAAAACTGTTTTTT.